The TCR beta chain under discussion was sequenced for a study of blood T cells in healthy people across ages. At the level of the study: Per two T cells, about one barcoded beta molecule was captured through template switching.

This clonotype was seen a few times. No antigen is known for it. The study's findings and limits: There were more naive CD4+ cells and higher diversity in long-lived donors than in aged donors. Diversity was estimated from one million T cells, and these estimates were considered underestimates.

Donors gave about 9.3 milliliters of peripheral blood apiece. The second PCR ran roughly 6 to 11 cycles with a sample-barcoded 5' primer and J-beta primers. TCRdb reprocessed the 5' RACE reads with MiXCR, giving one entry per CDR3 protein. Of around 1,500,000 distinct CDR3 sequences detected, approximately 42% appear once; the ten largest clones hold around 8%. There are 17 residues in the CDR3. Germline loops: CDR1 MNHEY, CDR2 SVGAGI. V lost 2 bases and J lost 4; bases outside the gene matches: 8. This TCR derives from a woman between 18 and 30 years old in good health. This sequence joins TRBV6-5 and TRBJ2-6; 7 bases map to TRBD1. Material for sequencing was blood. CDR3 sequence: CASSYANRGSGANVLTF. The CDR3 region has the DNA TGTGCCAGCAGTTACGCGAACAGGGGCTCCGGGGCCAACGTCCTGACTTTC.